This T cell receptor (beta chain) was observed in a study of lung T cells in sarcoidosis with Löfgren's syndrome. The wider study: Sarcoidosis features CD4+ T cell accumulation in bronchoalveolar lavage fluid. Findings and limits, study-wide: Sarcoidosis antigen recognition was only suggested, antigen unidentified.

About this clonotype: The antigen is undetermined.

TCRdb redid the calling of the reads with MiXCR, one entry per CDR3 protein. This sample has 50,000 to 65,000 distinct CDR3 sequences; 21% occur once, and the top ten carry approximately 2.1%. This receptor was taken from a human donor with sarcoidosis (Löfgren's syndrome or another form), or a control subject (not recorded which). The specimen sequenced was CD4+ T cells from PBMCs.

DNA of the CDR3: TGTGCCAGCAGCTTAGCGCGAAGCGGGGGTCCCACAGATACGCAGTATTTT. Translated: CASSLARSGGPTDTQYF. The chain combines TRBV7-9 with TRBJ2-3; 8 bases are shared with TRBD2. J gave up 2 bases and V 0 bases, and 7 bases lay outside the gene matches. Per germline, CDR1 SEHNR and CDR2 FQNEAQ (reference sequence). This CDR3 is built from 17 residues.